One TCR beta chain is described in this entry. The record originates from a study of blood T cell repertoires in COVID-19. Turning to the study itself: Spain, Italy and the United States supplied samples that represented acute and convalescent COVID-19. From T cells, B-cell-depleted T cells, or PBMCs came the material, which was cDNA or gDNA.

CDR3 length: 13 amino acids. Germline CDR1 SGHRS, CDR2 YFSETQ. V was pared by 2 bases and J by 8 bases, with 2 bases of the junction left unmatched. In the authors' workflow: Amplified reference gene primers provided the basis for estimating nucleated cell counts. TCRdb's copy holds only in-frame clones and misses some; the assay was immunoSEQ multiplex PCR. V and J calls and clone size are given by that table; D and trimming were obtained from the DNA. The data contain tens of thousands of clones, about 90% of them singletons. This receptor was identified in a woman older than 75 with active COVID-19. The V and J genes are TRBV5-1 and TRBJ1-4, with 8 bases that match TRBD1. Sample: peripheral blood. The CDR3 nucleotides are TGCGCCAGCAGCTTACAGGGGGGAGAAAAACTGTTTTTT. Protein: CASSLQGGEKLFF.